A single sample is the source of the 4 T cell receptor beta chains below, sequenced in a study of human T cells and chemical hapten exposure. TCRdb independently ran MiXCR on the RACE reads; one entry per CDR3 protein. The repertoire consists of approximately 400,000 distinct CDR3 sequences, with around 4.8% occurring once and the leading ten covering around 2%. The time point here: patch test 1, 2 weeks after DPC sensitization. Treatment specified: therapeutic diphenylcyclopropenone sensitization with weekly scalp DPC. This specimen was whole blood, taken in connection with sensitization to the hapten diphenylcyclopropenone (DPC). The receptor set was obtained from a woman in her fifties or sixties with alopecia areata. Some clones in this sample may be carry-over from other donors' samples.

V usage is TRBV11-2 and J usage is TRBJ1-1; TRBD1 agrees at 7 bases. The length of the CDR3 is 14 residues. CDR1 SGHAT and CDR2 FQNNGV come from the germline V gene. J was trimmed by 5 bases and V by 6 bases; bases with no gene match: 9. The CDR3, as DNA: TGTGCCAGCAGAAACAACAGGGGTAGAACTGAAGCTTTCTTT. This sequence encodes CASRNNRGRTEAFF.

This clonotype was counted many times. The chain is built from TRBV7-2 and TRBJ1-5; D might be TRBD1 (6 bases). CDR1 is SGHTA, CDR2 FQGNSA, per germline. The V end lost 0 bases, the J end lost 12 bases, and 12 bases lay between the germline ends. The CDR3 extends over 13 amino acids. The CDR3 region is CASSLAPQGLQHF. The CDR3 bases are TGTGCCAGCAGCTTAGCACCACAGGGTCTCCAGCATTTT.

This clonotype was detected many times. V and J are TRBV11-2 and TRBJ2-1, with D tentatively TRBD2 (7 bases). V was cut by 1 base and J by 4 bases, with 11 bases left in between. CDR3 length equals 15 residues. Germline CDR1 SGHAT, CDR2 FQNNGV. The CDR3 protein is CASSLVAGAYNEQFF. The CDR3 nucleotides read TGTGCCAGCAGCTTAGTTGCGGGGGCTTACAATGAGCAGTTCTTC.

This clonotype has ten or more counts. The V gene is TRBV29-1, the J gene TRBJ1-1; D possibly corresponds to TRBD1 (5 bases). The CDR3 is made up of 12 amino acids. Trimming removed 4 bases at V and 6 bases at J, with 12 bases between. Germline values: CDR1 SQVTM, CDR2 ANQGSEA. In DNA form, the CDR3 reads TGCAGCGTTGTACAGGTTAACCCTGAAGCTTTCTTT. Protein: CSVVQVNPEAFF.